This T cell receptor beta chain was identified during a study of vaccination effects on CD4 cells after COVID-19. The CDR3 runs 17 residues. CDR1 KGHDR and CDR2 SFDVKD come from the germline V gene. J gave up 1 base and V 4 bases, and 5 bases lay outside the gene matches. A remark on this clone: No antigen is known for it.

Before any sequencing was done, the ViraFEST assay used viral peptide pools to expand antigen-specific CD4+ T cells. An approximately 10-day culture period preceded the isolation of CD4+ T cells. Profiling relied on immunoSEQ multiplex PCR, and the TCRdb table lists in-frame clones only, not all of them. Of 23,000 or so clones in the sample, about three quarters were seen once. Sequenced here: CD4+ T cells from PBMCs cultured with HCoV-229E spike peptides, sampled before COVID-19 vaccination. This clonotype was obtained from a human donor who received a COVID-19 vaccine. The rearrangement joins TRBV24-1 to TRBJ2-1; 11 bases map to TRBD1. The CDR3, as DNA: TGTGCCACCAGTGAGGGGGGGACAGGGGGTTCCTACAATGAGCAGTTCTTC. The encoded protein is CATSEGGTGGSYNEQFF.